These T cell receptor beta chains were read from a single sample in a study of T-cell reconstitution after alpha-beta-depleted transplantation in children. Each CDR3 protein is one row after TCRdb ran MiXCR on the PCR reads. The table has under 250,000 distinct CDR3 sequences, more than 20% seen once. Source: PBMCs, mostly from graft donor cells, taken 360 days after TCRalphabeta/CD19-depleted stem cell transplant. Receptor source: a female patient between 2 and 15 years old who had a stem cell transplant for congenital amegakaryocytic thrombocytopenia, so the T cells may come from the graft donor. Each CDR3 is given with its conserved first and last residue. The order of the fields is clone size, D gene, J gene, V gene, CDR3 DNA, CDR3 protein. The D gene is left open where the match is weak. Size values are once, few and many counts, or a class for expanded clones, and some rows have none.

clone size: many
D gene: NA
J gene: TRBJ2-6
V gene: TRBV28
CDR3 DNA: TGTGCCAGCAGTTTTCGCCCTGGGGCCAACGTCCTGACTTTC
CDR3 protein: CASSFRPGANVLTF

clone size: NA
D gene: TRBD2
J gene: TRBJ2-3
V gene: TRBV20-1
CDR3 DNA: TGCAGTGCTAGAGATTTGGCGGGGGTGCGCACAGATACGCAGTATTTT
CDR3 protein: CSARDLAGVRTDTQYF

clone size: NA
D gene: TRBD2
J gene: TRBJ2-3
V gene: TRBV6-1
CDR3 DNA: TGTGCCAGCAGTCCGCCTAGCGGGGGGCCCCTTACGCAGTATTTT
CDR3 protein: CASSPPSGGPLTQYF

clone size: NA
D gene: NA
J gene: TRBJ2-1
V gene: TRBV4-2
CDR3 DNA: TGTGCCAGCAGCCAGCGGGGTGGACGGCCTCTTTACAATGAGCAGTTCTTC
CDR3 protein: CASSQRGGRPLYNEQFF

clone size: NA
D gene: TRBD2
J gene: TRBJ2-1
V gene: TRBV20-1
CDR3 DNA: TGCAGTGATAGGATTAGCGGGGGGGCGTGGTCCTACAATGAGCAGTTCTTC
CDR3 protein: CSDRISGGAWSYNEQFF

clone size: NA
D gene: NA
J gene: TRBJ2-5
V gene: TRBV11-2
CDR3 DNA: TGTGCCAGCAGCTCAGGACAGGAGGGGGAGACCCAGTACTTC
CDR3 protein: CASSSGQEGETQYF

clone size: many
D gene: NA
J gene: TRBJ2-5
V gene: TRBV4-1
CDR3 DNA: TGCGCCAGCAGCCGACCTCAAGAGACCCAGTACTTC
CDR3 protein: CASSRPQETQYF

clone size: few
D gene: NA
J gene: TRBJ1-6
V gene: TRBV12-3/TRBV12-4
CDR3 DNA: TGTGCCAGCAGTTTATGGTTCCGGGCCTATAATTCACCCCTCCACTTT
CDR3 protein: CASSLWFRAYNSPLHF

clone size: NA
D gene: NA
J gene: TRBJ1-2
V gene: TRBV12-3/TRBV12-4
CDR3 DNA: TGTGCCAGCAGTTTACGAACCGGACCTTACCTGGATGGCTACACCTTC
CDR3 protein: CASSLRTGPYLDGYTF

clone size: few
D gene: NA
J gene: TRBJ1-5
V gene: TRBV28
CDR3 DNA: TGTGCCAGCAGTTTTTTTAGGGATCCCTTGGATCAGCCCCAGCATTTT
CDR3 protein: CASSFFRDPLDQPQHF

clone size: NA
D gene: NA
J gene: TRBJ1-1
V gene: TRBV7-2
CDR3 DNA: TGTGCCAGCAGCTTGGGAGGGTACTGGAACACTGAAGCTTTCTTT
CDR3 protein: CASSLGGYWNTEAFF

clone size: NA
D gene: NA
J gene: TRBJ2-7
V gene: TRBV3-1
CDR3 DNA: TGTGCCAGCTGCCCCTGGGCCCCAGGGGCCTACGAGCAGTACTTC
CDR3 protein: CASCPWAPGAYEQYF

clone size: few
D gene: NA
J gene: TRBJ2-3
V gene: TRBV9
CDR3 DNA: TGTGCCAGCAGCGTAAGTTTGGATACGCAGTATTTT
CDR3 protein: CASSVSLDTQYF

clone size: once
D gene: NA
J gene: TRBJ2-7
V gene: TRBV27
CDR3 DNA: TGTGCCAGCAGTTTTTGGGAGCAGTACTTC
CDR3 protein: CASSFWEQYF

clone size: few
D gene: NA
J gene: TRBJ1-5
V gene: TRBV3-1
CDR3 DNA: TGTGCCAGCAGCCCGCAGCCTCATCAGCCCCAGCATTTT
CDR3 protein: CASSPQPHQPQHF

clone size: once
D gene: NA
J gene: TRBJ1-3
V gene: TRBV13
CDR3 DNA: TGTGCCAGCAGCTCGTTCATGGTCTCTGGAAACACCATATATTTT
CDR3 protein: CASSSFMVSGNTIYF

clone size: NA
D gene: NA
J gene: TRBJ1-3
V gene: TRBV4-1
CDR3 DNA: TGCGCCAGCAGCCCCAAATACAGGGAGTACACCATATATTTT
CDR3 protein: CASSPKYREYTIYF

clone size: NA
D gene: TRBD1
J gene: TRBJ1-3
V gene: TRBV6-2/TRBV6-3
CDR3 DNA: TGTGCCAGCAGTGCATACAGGGGAACTGGAAACACCATATATTTT
CDR3 protein: CASSAYRGTGNTIYF

clone size: NA
D gene: TRBD1
J gene: TRBJ2-7
V gene: TRBV3-1
CDR3 DNA: TGTGCCAGCAGCTGGGGACAGGGAACCTACGAGCAGTACTTC
CDR3 protein: CASSWGQGTYEQYF

clone size: NA
D gene: NA
J gene: TRBJ2-1
V gene: TRBV4-2
CDR3 DNA: TGTGCCAGCAGCCTACCACAGGGAAGCTCCTACAATGAGCAGTTCTTC
CDR3 protein: CASSLPQGSSYNEQFF

clone size: few
D gene: NA
J gene: TRBJ1-4
V gene: TRBV4-1
CDR3 DNA: TGCGCCAGCAGCCAAGATCGACTGACTAATGAAAAACTGTTTTTT
CDR3 protein: CASSQDRLTNEKLFF

clone size: NA
D gene: NA
J gene: TRBJ2-1
V gene: TRBV5-1
CDR3 DNA: TGCGCCAGCAGCTGGCAGGTTTCGAGCTCCTACAATGAGCAGTTCTTC
CDR3 protein: CASSWQVSSSYNEQFF

clone size: NA
D gene: TRBD1
J gene: TRBJ2-6
V gene: TRBV3-1
CDR3 DNA: TGTGCCAGCAGCCCGGTAAAGGACAGGGGCTCTGGGGCCAACGTCCTGACTTTC
CDR3 protein: CASSPVKDRGSGANVLTF

clone size: many
D gene: NA
J gene: TRBJ2-3
V gene: TRBV12-3/TRBV12-4
CDR3 DNA: TGTGCCAGCAGTCTGCCGACTGGGGCAGATACGCAGTATTTT
CDR3 protein: CASSLPTGADTQYF

clone size: NA
D gene: NA
J gene: TRBJ1-5
V gene: TRBV19
CDR3 DNA: TGTGCCAGTAGTATTCGGGGAACCTATAGCAATCAGCCCCAGCATTTT
CDR3 protein: CASSIRGTYSNQPQHF

clone size: few
D gene: NA
J gene: TRBJ2-5
V gene: TRBV2
CDR3 DNA: TGTGCCAGCAGTGAAATGAGAACCTACCAAGAGACCCAGTACTTC
CDR3 protein: CASSEMRTYQETQYF

clone size: NA
D gene: NA
J gene: TRBJ1-2
V gene: TRBV4-1
CDR3 DNA: TGCGCCAGCAGCCAGCTCCAGACGCCTAACTATGGCTACACCTTC
CDR3 protein: CASSQLQTPNYGYTF